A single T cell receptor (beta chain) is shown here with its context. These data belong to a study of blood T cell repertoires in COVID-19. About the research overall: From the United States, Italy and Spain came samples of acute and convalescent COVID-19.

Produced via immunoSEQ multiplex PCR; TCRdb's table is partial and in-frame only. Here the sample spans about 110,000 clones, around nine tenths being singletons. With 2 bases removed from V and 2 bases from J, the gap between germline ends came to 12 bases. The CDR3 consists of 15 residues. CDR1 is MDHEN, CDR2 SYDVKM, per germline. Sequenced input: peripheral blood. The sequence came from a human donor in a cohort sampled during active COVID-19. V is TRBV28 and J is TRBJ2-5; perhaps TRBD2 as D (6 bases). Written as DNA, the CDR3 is TGTGCCAGCAGTTTACGGGGGACGGCGCAAGAGACCCAGTACTTC. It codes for CASSLRGTAQETQYF.